Below are 10 T cell receptor beta chains sequenced from a single sample in a study of cytomegalovirus exposure and HLA in healthy donors. PCR employed 60 Vbeta and 13 Jbeta primers. Sequenced by immunoSEQ multiplex PCR; TCRdb stores in-frame clones only, minus some. In total, the table holds some 110,000 clones. What was sequenced was PBMCs. These receptors all stem from a man in his forties in good health and CMV-seropositive.

The chain links TRBV6-1 to TRBJ2-7; 9 nucleotides agree with TRBD1. This CDR3 is built from 16 residues. V lost 2 bases to trimming and J lost 3 bases; unmatched junction nucleotides: 8. Per germline, CDR1 MNHNS and CDR2 SASEGT. CDR3 DNA: TGTGCCAGCAGTGAATCCCCGGGACAGGGATTCTACGAGCAGTACTTC. Translated, it gives CASSESPGQGFYEQYF.

The V and J genes are TRBV6-5 and TRBJ1-2, with 7 bases matching TRBD1. V gave up 2 bases and J gave up 4 bases; unmatched junction bases: 10. The CDR3 loop spans 16 amino acids. Germline assignment: CDR1 MNHEY and CDR2 SVGAGI. CDR3 sequence reads: CASSYQTGSMFYGYTF. CDR3 sequence (DNA): TGTGCCAGCAGTTACCAGACAGGGTCAATGTTCTATGGCTACACCTTC.

The genes are TRBV18 and TRBJ1-1; the D is unclear. The germline gives CDR1 KGHSH, CDR2 LQKENI. V lost 2 bases and J lost 0, with 19 bases in between. The CDR3 covers 18 residues. CDR3 DNA: TGTGCCAGCTCACCAAGTTTCGGAATTCGGACTGTGAACACTGAAGCTTTCTTT. Its protein product is CASSPSFGIRTVNTEAFF.

The chain carries TRBV13 and TRBJ2-3; D remains ambiguous. Germline CDR1 is PRHDT and CDR2 is FYEKMQ (reference sequence). The CDR3 covers 14 residues. Deletions cut 3 bases from V and 5 bases from J, with 12 bases between. The CDR3 sequence: CASSFRVSLDTQYF. CDR3 nucleotide sequence: TGTGCCAGCAGCTTTCGGGTGTCGTTAGATACGCAGTATTTT.

V is TRBV6-1 and J is TRBJ2-3; D gene ambiguous. V gave up 7 bases and J gave up 1 base, with 9 bases separating them. The CDR3 loop spans 13 amino acids. Germline CDR1 is MNHNS and CDR2 is SASEGT. The chain's CDR3 is CASMRWGTDTQYF. CDR3 nucleotide sequence: TGTGCCAGCATGAGGTGGGGCACAGATACGCAGTATTTT.

The V gene is TRBV10-3, the J gene TRBJ1-1, with D possibly TRBD1 on 6 matching bases. V was pared by 4 bases and J by 5 bases, with 8 bases between. Looked up from germline, CDR1 is ENHRY and CDR2 is SYGVKD. This CDR3 has 12 residues. CDR3 region: CAISAGATEAFF. In nucleotides, the CDR3 is TGTGCCATCAGTGCAGGGGCGACTGAAGCTTTCTTT.

V is TRBV2 and J is TRBJ2-7; 12 positions match TRBD2. Germline CDR1 reads SNHLY; CDR2 reads FYNNEI. J lost 5 bases, V lost 8 bases, and 10 bases had no gene match. CDR3 size: 15 residues. The CDR3 loop reads CASGLLAGGKDEQYF. CDR3 coding DNA: TGTGCCAGCGGATTGCTAGCGGGAGGGAAGGACGAGCAGTACTTC.

This rearrangement joins TRBV19 to TRBJ2-7, with 14 nucleotides matching TRBD2. This CDR3 comprises 15 residues. V lost 3 bases, J lost 4 bases, and 2 bases stayed unmatched. CDR1 is LNHDA and CDR2 is SQIVND in the germline V gene (reference sequence). CDR3 region: CASSIGTSGRYEQYF. CDR3 nucleotide sequence: TGTGCCAGTAGTATCGGGACTAGCGGGAGATACGAGCAGTACTTC. Supplemented by reference TRBV19 and TRBJ2-7, the full variable domain reads DGGITQSPKYLFRKEGQNVTLSCEQNLNHDAMYWYRQDPGQGLRLIYYSQIVNDFQKGDIAEGYSVSREKKESFPLTVTSAQKNPTAFYLCASSIGTSGRYEQYFGPGTRLTVT.

The rearrangement joins TRBV10-1 to TRBJ2-7, with D tentatively TRBD1 (6 bases). CDR3 length: 15 residues. Germline V gene data show CDR1 as WNHNN and CDR2 as SYGVQD (reference sequence). Trimming removed 5 bases from V and 6 bases from J, with 20 bases in between. CDR3 protein: CASSLRGREKGEQYF. CDR3 DNA: TGCGCCAGCAGTCTCAGGGGCAGGGAAAAAGGCGAGCAGTACTTC.

V is TRBV29-1 and J is TRBJ2-2; no definite D call. Germline CDR1 and CDR2: SQVTM and ANQGSEA. There are 14 residues in the CDR3. V was cut by 5 bases and J by 0 bases, with 10 bases left in between. The CDR3 DNA reads as TGCAGCGTTTTTGTAGCCGCGAACACCGGGGAGCTGTTTTTT. Translated, it gives CSVFVAANTGELFF.